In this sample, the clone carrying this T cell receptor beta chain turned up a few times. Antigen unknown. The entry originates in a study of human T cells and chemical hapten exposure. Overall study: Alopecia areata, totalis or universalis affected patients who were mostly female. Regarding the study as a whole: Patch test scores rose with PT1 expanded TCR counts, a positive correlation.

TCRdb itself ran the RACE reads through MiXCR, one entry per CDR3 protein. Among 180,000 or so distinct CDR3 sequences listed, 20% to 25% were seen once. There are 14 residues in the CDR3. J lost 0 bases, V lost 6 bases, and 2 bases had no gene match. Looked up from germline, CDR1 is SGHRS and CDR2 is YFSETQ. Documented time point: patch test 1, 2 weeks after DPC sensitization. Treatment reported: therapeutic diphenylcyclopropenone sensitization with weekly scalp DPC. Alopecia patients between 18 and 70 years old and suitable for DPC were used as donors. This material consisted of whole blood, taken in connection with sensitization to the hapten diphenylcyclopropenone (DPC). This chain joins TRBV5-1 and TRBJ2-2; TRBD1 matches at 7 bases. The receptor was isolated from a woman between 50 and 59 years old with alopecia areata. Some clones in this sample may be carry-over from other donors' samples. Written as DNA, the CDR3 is TGCGCCAGCACCGGGACAGCGAACACCGGGGAGCTGTTTTTT. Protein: CASTGTANTGELFF. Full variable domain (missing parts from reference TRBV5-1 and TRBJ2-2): KAGVTQTPRYLIKTRGQQVTLSCSPISGHRSVSWYQQTPGQGLQFLFEYFSETQRNKGNFPGRFSGRQFSNSRSEMNVSTLELGDSALYLCASTGTANTGELFFGEGSRLTVL.